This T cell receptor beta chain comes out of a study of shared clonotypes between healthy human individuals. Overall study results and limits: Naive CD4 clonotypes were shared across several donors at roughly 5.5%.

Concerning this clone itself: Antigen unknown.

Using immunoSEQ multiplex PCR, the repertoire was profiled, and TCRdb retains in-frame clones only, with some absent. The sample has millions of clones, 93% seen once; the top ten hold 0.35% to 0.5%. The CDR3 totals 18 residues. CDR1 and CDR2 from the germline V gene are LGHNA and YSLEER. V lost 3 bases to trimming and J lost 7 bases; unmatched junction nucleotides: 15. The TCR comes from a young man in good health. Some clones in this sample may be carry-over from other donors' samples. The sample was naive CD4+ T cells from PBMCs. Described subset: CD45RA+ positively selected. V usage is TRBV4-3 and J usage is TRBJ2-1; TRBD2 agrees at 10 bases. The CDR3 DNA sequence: TGCGCCAGCAGCCAGGGTCTAGCGGGAGCCTCCTTGGGGAATGAGCAGTTCTTC. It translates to CASSQGLAGASLGNEQFF.